This TCR beta chain was sequenced in a study of tumor and adjacent non-tumor tissue in lung cancer. This sample's RNA came from whole unsorted tissue. This non-tumor lung sample came from over 3 cm beyond the tumor edge. A modified ARM-PCR protocol with three rounds of nested PCR amplified TCRbeta. Each CDR3 protein is one row after TCRdb ran MiXCR on the multiplex PCR reads. The sample includes around 80,000 distinct CDR3 sequences, over 65% seen only once; the top ten take approximately 40%. The CDR3 has 16 amino acids. The germline V and J ends were trimmed by 4 bases and 6 bases, with 24 bases remaining between them. Germline assignment: CDR1 SQVTM and CDR2 ANQGSEA. In its sample, this clonotype was seen a few times. The missing conserved phenylalanine or tryptophan at the end of this CDR3 makes a read error likely.

This rearrangement joins TRBV29-1 to TRBJ1-2, with unresolved D. This receptor was identified in a man between 65 and 80 years old with non-small cell lung cancer. The sequencing sample was made of distant non-tumor lung tissue. This chain's CDR3 is CSVVHYQSSGEDGYTY. Written as DNA, the CDR3 is TGCAGCGTTGTCCACTATCAATCTTCGGGAGAAGATGGCTACACCTAC.